The 25 T cell receptor beta chains below were found in one sample sequenced in a study of beta chain features in type 1 diabetes. Study findings and constraints: All four CD4+ subsets from Type 1 diabetes patients carried moderately but significantly shorter TCRB CDR3s.

Their target antigens are unknown. The authors reverse transcribed all of the isolated RNA, so sequencing captured expressed TCRB transcripts. Produced via immunoSEQ multiplex PCR; TCRdb's table is partial and in-frame only. The profile shows 100,000 to 150,000 clones, about 15% of them singletons. Sequenced input: central memory CD4+ T cells from blood. The receptors shown here come from a man aged 25 to 45 with type 1 diabetes.

This clone was observed a few times. This sequence joins TRBV13 and TRBJ1-1; D gene ambiguous. The length of the CDR3 is 12 residues. With 5 bases removed from V and 5 bases from J, the gap between germline ends came to 9 bases. The V gene's germline CDR1 is PRHDT and CDR2 FYEKMQ (reference sequence). The CDR3 loop reads CASSLEWTEAFF. CDR3 in DNA: TGTGCCAGCAGCCTAGAATGGACTGAAGCTTTCTTT.

In its sample, this clone was seen many times. The chain uses TRBV6-5 and TRBJ1-1; 7 bases map to TRBD1. The trim removed 6 bases at V and 5 bases at J, leaving 9 bases unmatched. This CDR3 contains 14 residues. Germline CDR1 and CDR2: MNHEY and SVGAGI. The CDR3 DNA reads TGTGCCAGCAGCTCAACAGGGGTTGGAACTGAAGCTTTCTTT. Its translation: CASSSTGVGTEAFF.

The chain joins TRBV15 to TRBJ2-1, with 7 bases aligning to TRBD2. V dropped 4 bases and J dropped 0; count of bases not matched to a gene: 9. Germline loops: CDR1 LNHNV, CDR2 YYDKDF (reference sequence). This CDR3 has 17 residues. CDR3 coding DNA: TGTGCCACCAGCAAACAACGACGGACTAGCTCCTACAATGAGCAGTTCTTC. It translates to CATSKQRRTSSYNEQFF.

J is TRBJ2-2 and V is TRBV7-2; D not certain. This CDR3 comprises 15 residues. Germline V lookup: CDR1 SGHTA, CDR2 FQGNSA. The V and J ends lost 0 bases and 0 bases respectively, with 5 bases between them. The chain's CDR3 is CASSLASTNTGELFF. The CDR3 DNA is TGTGCCAGCAGCTTAGCGTCTACGAACACCGGGGAGCTGTTTTTT.

This clone was recorded a few times. The CDR3 DNA follows: TGTGCCAGCAGCCAATGGGGCGGGGACTATGGCTACACCTTC. This gives the protein CASSQWGGDYGYTF. This rearrangement joins TRBV16 to TRBJ1-2; D possibly corresponds to TRBD1 (5 bases). The V end lost 1 base, the J end lost 3 bases, and 9 bases lay between the germline ends. Germline CDR1 reads KGHSY; CDR2 reads FQNENV. The CDR3 totals 14 residues.

This clone occurred a few times. The chain employs TRBV7-9 and TRBJ2-3; no clear D gene. The germline V and J ends were trimmed by 3 bases and 1 base, with 11 bases remaining between them. Germline V lookup: CDR1 SEHNR, CDR2 FQNEAQ (reference sequence). There are 15 residues in the CDR3. CDR3 DNA: TGTGCCAGCAGCTTGGATACACTCGGCACAGATACGCAGTATTTT. This gives the protein CASSLDTLGTDTQYF.

In its sample, this clone was seen a few times. The rearrangement joins TRBV9 to TRBJ2-3; D unresolved. Germline CDR1 is SGDLS and CDR2 is YYNGEE. The CDR3 runs to 14 residues. The germline V and J ends were trimmed by 4 bases and 2 bases, with 11 bases remaining between them. CDR3: CASSTSPFTDTQYF. The CDR3 DNA follows: TGTGCCAGCAGCACCAGCCCATTCACAGATACGCAGTATTTT.

This clone was seen just once. This chain links TRBV30 with TRBJ2-7; 9 nucleotides align to TRBD1. This CDR3 comprises 14 residues. V lost 6 bases and J lost 6; bases outside the gene matches: 12. The germline V gene encodes CDR1 GTSNPN and CDR2 SVGIG (reference sequence). DNA for the CDR3: TGTGCCTGTCAACCGGGACAGGGACGCTCCGAGCAGTACTTC. Amino acids: CACQPGQGRSEQYF.

This sequence joins TRBV7-9 and TRBJ1-6; D unresolved. The V gene's germline CDR1 is SEHNR and CDR2 FQNEAQ (reference sequence). The CDR3 consists of 14 residues. Trimming took off 3 bases at V and 11 bases at J, with 14 bases between the two ends. This CDR3 is CASSFDLRVTPLHF. CDR3 coding DNA: TGTGCCAGCAGCTTTGACCTTAGGGTAACACCCCTCCACTTT. Based on the CDR3 plus reference TRBV7-9 and TRBJ1-6, the full variable domain is DTGVSQNPRHKITKRGQNVTFRCDPISEHNRLYWYRQTLGQGPEFLTYFQNEAQLEKSRLLSDRFSAERPKGSFSTLEIQRTEQGDSAMYLCASSFDLRVTPLHFGNGTRLTVT.

This chain joins TRBV6-5 and TRBJ2-3; 7 nucleotides line up with TRBD1. The CDR3 loop spans 11 amino acids. From germline, CDR1 is MNHEY and CDR2 SVGAGI. The V and J ends lost 6 bases and 13 bases, in that order; junction bases with no gene match: 7. CDR3 DNA sequence: TGTGCCAGCAGCCAAGGACAGGTTAAGTATTTT. This codes for CASSQGQVKYF.

The chain carries TRBV5-4 and TRBJ1-6; 8 bases match TRBD1. CDR3 length equals 16 residues. Germline V gene data show CDR1 as SGHNT and CDR2 as YYREEE (reference sequence). V trimming: 3 bases; J trimming: 9 bases; junction bases outside the gene matches: 11. CDR3 amino acids: CASSSLLDRVGSPLHF. The DNA for the CDR3 is TGTGCCAGCAGCTCGCTGTTGGACAGGGTCGGTTCACCCCTCCACTTT.

This clone was observed at least ten times. The chain carries TRBV23-1 and TRBJ1-2; D perhaps matches TRBD1 (5 bases). TRBV23-1 is treated as an ORF (open reading frame) with a function not yet certain. The CDR3 is made up of 15 amino acids. V was trimmed by 0 bases and J by 8 bases, leaving 16 bases between them. DNA for the CDR3: TGCGCCAGCAGTCAATCGGGGGTGACCTTGAAGGGCTACACCTTC. Translating it yields CASSQSGVTLKGYTF.

The rearrangement links TRBV27 to TRBJ1-3; no firm D call. Germline V gene data show CDR1 as MNHEY and CDR2 as SMNVEV (reference sequence). The CDR3 runs to 15 residues. V lost 5 bases, J lost 4 bases, and 15 bases lay in between. The CDR3 DNA reads as TGTGCCAGCAGTGTCCATGGGAAAATCGGAAACACCATATATTTT. Protein: CASSVHGKIGNTIYF.

This clone was seen ten or more times. The rearrangement links TRBV7-2 to TRBJ2-1; 7 bases are a match to TRBD2. Trimming took 3 bases from V and 6 from J; bases not matched to a gene: 8. From germline, CDR1 is SGHTA and CDR2 FQGNSA. The CDR3 has 15 amino acids. CDR3 residues: CASSLGSGLSNEQFF. CDR3 in DNA: TGTGCCAGCAGCTTGGGTAGCGGGCTAAGCAATGAGCAGTTCTTC. Drawing the rest from reference TRBV7-2 and TRBJ2-1, the complete variable domain is GAGVSQSPSNKVTEKGKDVELRCDPISGHTALYWYRQSLGQGLEFLIYFQGNSAPDKSGLPSDRFSAERTGGSVSTLTIQRTQQEDSAVYLCASSLGSGLSNEQFFGPGTRLTVL.

In its sample, this clone was seen a few times. The genes are TRBV5-1 and TRBJ2-1; TRBD2 matches 9 bases. Germline CDR1 reads SGHRS; CDR2 reads YFSETQ. Trimming removed 3 bases from V and 3 bases from J; junction bases left unmatched: 4. This CDR3 has 15 amino acids. CDR3 nucleotide sequence: TGCGCCAGCAGCTCTCGTAGCGGGGGCTACAATGAGCAGTTCTTC. Translating gives CASSSRSGGYNEQFF.

The chain joins TRBV11-2 to TRBJ2-5; 9 bases align to TRBD2. This CDR3 has 14 amino acids. The J segment lost 3 bases and the V segment lost 6 bases, leaving 5 bases of the junction unmatched. The germline CDR1 and CDR2 sequences are SGHAT and FQNNGV. CDR3 DNA sequence: TGTGCCAGCAGGAAGACTAGCGGTAAAGAGACCCAGTACTTC. This encodes CASRKTSGKETQYF.

This clone was seen a handful of times. This chain links TRBV28 with TRBJ1-2; D may be TRBD1 (5 bases). Germline values: CDR1 MDHEN, CDR2 SYDVKM. This CDR3 spans 12 amino acids. Trimming left V 6 bases short and J 4 bases short, with 9 bases between. CDR3 region: CASSPDSYGYTF. The CDR3 DNA follows: TGTGCCAGCAGCCCCGACAGCTATGGCTACACCTTC.

The chain combines TRBV7-2 with TRBJ2-7, with a possible D match to TRBD1 (6 bases). The CDR3 extends over 15 amino acids. Trimming pared 1 base from V and 3 bases from J, leaving 13 bases between. Per the germline V gene, CDR1 is SGHTA and CDR2 is FQGNSA. The CDR3 DNA sequence: TGTGCCAGCAGCTTAGGGGACACCGGATTCTACGAGCAGTACTTC. This sequence encodes CASSLGDTGFYEQYF.

This clone was seen at least ten times. The gene calls are TRBV30 and TRBJ1-2, with a possible D match to TRBD1 (5 bases). The CDR3 covers 15 residues. V was trimmed by 2 bases and J by 7 bases, leaving 20 bases between them. In germline, CDR1 is GTSNPN, CDR2 SVGIG (reference sequence). CDR3: CAWSLRDSGIRGYTF. The CDR3 coding sequence is TGTGCCTGGAGTCTACGAGACTCAGGGATTCGTGGCTACACCTTC.

This clone appeared many times. The rearrangement links TRBV14 to TRBJ1-1, with TRBD1 as a possible D gene (5 bases). The CDR3 has 15 residues. V shed 1 base and J shed 3 bases, with 12 bases lying between them. Germline V lookup: CDR1 SGHDN, CDR2 FVKESK. Here the CDR3 DNA reads TGTGCCAGCAGCCAAGGACAGCTTGGGGACACTGAAGCTTTCTTT. Translation gives CASSQGQLGDTEAFF.

This clone has ten or more counts. The chain carries TRBV5-6 and TRBJ2-1; 11 nucleotides agree with TRBD1. Trimming took 4 bases from V and 6 from J; bases not matched to a gene: 9. The CDR3 runs 16 residues. The germline V gene has CDR1 SGHDT and CDR2 YYEEEE. The CDR3 coding sequence is TGTGCCAGCAGCCTGGTAACCGGGACAGGGGGCAATGAGCAGTTCTTC. The encoded protein is CASSLVTGTGGNEQFF.

This clone appeared a few times. The V gene is TRBV23-1, the J gene TRBJ1-6, with 7 bases matching TRBD1. TRBV23-1 is recorded as an ORF, its role being uncertain. V lost 0 bases and J lost 7; bases outside the gene matches: 12. CDR3 length: 18 amino acids. CDR3 sequence reads: CASSQSRGPGTENSPLHF. The CDR3 DNA reads as TGCGCCAGCAGTCAATCGAGGGGTCCCGGGACAGAGAATTCACCCCTCCACTTT.

This clone has more than one count but fewer than ten. The rearrangement uses TRBV9 and TRBJ1-6, with 8 bases identical to TRBD1. CDR1 is SGDLS and CDR2 is YYNGEE in the germline V gene. The CDR3 spans 15 residues. J was trimmed by 8 bases and V by 0 bases; bases with no gene match: 4. The CDR3, as DNA: TGTGCCAGCAGCGTAGCTACAGGGGGTTATTCACCCCTCCACTTT. Amino acid sequence: CASSVATGGYSPLHF.

Concerning this clone itself: Distinct nucleotide sequences in the sample also encode this CDR3. This rearrangement joins TRBV29-1 to TRBJ2-5, with D unresolved. With 1 base removed from V and 5 bases from J, the gap between germline ends came to 11 bases. This CDR3 contains 13 residues. Germline assignment: CDR1 SQVTM and CDR2 ANQGSEA. CDR3 sequence: CSVEGSLGETQYF. CDR3 in DNA: TGCAGCGTTGAAGGGTCCCTCGGCGAGACCCAGTACTTC.

The V and J genes are TRBV2 and TRBJ1-2; D is unclear. Trimming removed 3 bases from V and 0 bases from J, with 8 bases in between. The CDR3 spans 14 residues. CDR1 and CDR2 from the germline V gene are SNHLY and FYNNEI. The CDR3 is CASSDQGSNYGYTF. DNA of the CDR3: TGTGCCAGCAGTGATCAAGGGTCTAACTATGGCTACACCTTC.